The clone carrying this TCR beta chain came up once. In the source study's methods: From reference gene primer amplification, estimates of nucleated cell counts were derived. Produced via immunoSEQ multiplex PCR; TCRdb's table is partial and in-frame only. V and J calls and clone size follow that table, whereas D and trimming were derived from the DNA. The sample consists of 75,000 to 80,000 clones, about nine tenths of them appearing once. This sample was taken from a study of blood T cell repertoires in COVID-19. At the level of the study: Italy, Spain and the United States were the sources of the convalescent and acute COVID-19 samples. From T cells, B-cell-depleted T cells, or PBMCs came the material, which was cDNA or gDNA.

The CDR3 covers 14 residues. Germline V gives CDR1 SGHRS, CDR2 YFSETQ. The J segment lost 4 bases and the V segment lost 4 bases, leaving 7 bases of the junction unmatched. The sequence came from a human donor in a cohort sampled during active COVID-19. Sequenced sample: peripheral blood. V usage is TRBV5-1 and J usage is TRBJ2-7; 8 bases align to TRBD1. The CDR3 here is CASSVDRDVYEQYF. The DNA of the CDR3 is TGCGCCAGCAGCGTGGACAGGGATGTTTACGAGCAGTACTTC.